A selection of T cell receptor beta chains follows, all from one sample in a study of blood T cell repertoires in COVID-19. Produced via immunoSEQ multiplex PCR; TCRdb's table is partial and in-frame only. The sample holds 250,000 or so clones, approximately 90% seen once. The sample taken for sequencing was PBMCs or T cells enriched from blood (not recorded which). These TCRs come from a man aged 35-49 years who had been exposed to COVID-19. Each CDR3 is given with its conserved first and last residue. The order of the fields is J gene, V gene, clone size, D gene, CDR3 DNA, CDR3 protein. A D gene is named only where the DNA matches it firmly. Some rows mark clone size as missing; the rest say once, few, many or name a class of expanded clone.

TRBJ1-1	TRBV12-5	once	TRBD1	TGTGCTAGTGGGGACAGGGTCCATGTTGAAGCTTTCTTT	CASGDRVHVEAFF
TRBJ2-2	TRBV4-2	NA	NA	TGTGCCAGCAGCCAAGCCAGGTTAGGGGTGAGGAGAAGAGGTCCCGGGGAGCTGTTTTTT	CASSQARLGVRRRGPGELFF
TRBJ2-5	TRBV27	NA	TRBD1	TGTGCCAGCAGCGAGGACAGGGGTATAGAGACCCAGTACTTC	CASSEDRGIETQYF
TRBJ2-5	TRBV5-4	NA	NA	TGTGCCAGCAGCTTGGTTCTACAAGAGACCCAGTACTTC	CASSLVLQETQYF
TRBJ1-1	TRBV15	NA	NA	TGTGCCACCAGCAGAGAAGGGGGAGCGGAAGCTTTCTTT	CATSREGGAEAFF
TRBJ1-5	TRBV27	NA	TRBD1	TGTGCCAGCGGAGGACAGGGCAATCAGCCCCAGCATTTT	CASGGQGNQPQHF
TRBJ2-1	TRBV6-5	NA	TRBD1	TGTGCCAGCAGTCTAATGGGACAGGGAGACAATGAGCAGTTCTTC	CASSLMGQGDNEQFF
TRBJ2-7	TRBV9	NA	TRBD1	TGTGCCAGCAGCGCTGGACAGGGCCACGAGCAGTACTTC	CASSAGQGHEQYF
TRBJ1-1	TRBV28	NA	NA	TGTGCCAGCTCCTCGGTATGGTCTATCATGAACACTGAAGCTTTCTTT	CASSSVWSIMNTEAFF
TRBJ1-1	TRBV2	NA	TRBD1	TGTGCCAGCATTAGATTATCGGGACAGGGGGCGCCGGACACTGAAGCTTTCTTT	CASIRLSGQGAPDTEAFF
TRBJ1-1	TRBV28	NA	TRBD1	TGTGCCAGCAGTGAACAGGGGGACACTGAAGCTTTCTTT	CASSEQGDTEAFF
TRBJ2-3	TRBV5-4	NA	TRBD2	TGTGCCAGCAGCTTGCCCTTCGGGACTAGCGGGACAACTCACACAGATACGCAGTATTTT	CASSLPFGTSGTTHTDTQYF
TRBJ2-2	TRBV5-5	NA	TRBD2	TGTGCCAGCAGCTTCGGGCGGGAGAATTCCGGGGAGCTGTTTTTT	CASSFGRENSGELFF
TRBJ2-2	TRBV7-6	NA	NA	TGTGCCAGCAGCTTAGCCTCCGGGGAGCTGTTTTTT	CASSLASGELFF
TRBJ2-3	TRBV24-1	NA	TRBD1	TGTGCCACCAGTGATCCGGACAGGGAGGTGCAGTATTTT	CATSDPDREVQYF
TRBJ1-2	TRBV28	NA	NA	TGTGCCAGCAGGATGGGGGGAGGGGCTATAAATCCCCGCTACACCTTC	CASRMGGGAINPRYTF
TRBJ1-3	TRBV7-2	once	NA	TGTGCCAGCAGCTTAGGCCCAGGGATCGCTGGAAACACCATATATTTT	CASSLGPGIAGNTIYF
TRBJ1-1	TRBV21-1	few	NA	TGTGCCAGCAACAACCCAGGGGAAGAGGACACTGAAGCTTTCTTT	CASNNPGEEDTEAFF
TRBJ1-5	TRBV24-1	NA	NA	TGTGCCACCAGTGTCCGGTATAGCAATCAGCCCCAGCATTTT	CATSVRYSNQPQHF
TRBJ2-7	TRBV28	NA	TRBD1	TGTGCCAGCAGTCGGACAGGCCACGAGCAGTACTTC	CASSRTGHEQYF
TRBJ2-7	TRBV5-1	NA	NA	TGCGCCAGCAGCTTGTCTAACAGTCTTACCTACGAGCAGTACTTC	CASSLSNSLTYEQYF
TRBJ2-2	TRBV4-1	NA	NA	TGCGCCAGCAGCCAAGACCGGGGGAGCACCGGGGAGCTGTTTTTT	CASSQDRGSTGELFF
TRBJ2-7	TRBV11-2	NA	TRBD1	TGTGCCAGCAGCTCCCTTGCCGGGACAGGGCCCTACGAGCAGTACTTC	CASSSLAGTGPYEQYF
TRBJ2-2	TRBV28	NA	TRBD2	TGTGCCAGCAGTCGACAGCGGGAGCGGGCCGGGGAGCTGTTTTTT	CASSRQRERAGELFF
TRBJ2-7	TRBV9	NA	TRBD1	TGTGCCAGCAGTCCGGGACAGGGACACTACGAGCAGTACTTC	CASSPGQGHYEQYF
TRBJ2-2	TRBV7-2	NA	TRBD2	TGTGCCAGCAGCTCGAGTAGCGGGAGTCGGTACACCGGGGAGCTGTTTTTT	CASSSSSGSRYTGELFF
TRBJ1-1	TRBV5-4	NA	NA	TGTGCCAGCAGCTTGGCCATAGGGGGCACTGAAGCTTTCTTT	CASSLAIGGTEAFF
TRBJ2-2	TRBV27	NA	NA	TGTGCCAGCAGTTTAGGAGGTCGTAGTCACGGGGAGCTGTTTTTT	CASSLGGRSHGELFF
TRBJ2-2	TRBV27	NA	TRBD1	TGTGCCAGCAGTGTAGAGGGACAGGGCGTCGGGGAGCTGTTTTTT	CASSVEGQGVGELFF
TRBJ1-1	TRBV18	NA	NA	TGTGCCAGCTCACCATCGGGTCCGCTGGGTGCTTTCTTT	CASSPSGPLGAFF
TRBJ2-7	TRBV28	NA	NA	TGTGCCAGCAGTTTAATTGGCGGGAATTTAAATCCCTACGAGCAGTACTTC	CASSLIGGNLNPYEQYF
TRBJ2-5	TRBV5-1	NA	TRBD1	TGCGCCAGCAGCGACCGACAGGGAAGTATGGAGACCCAGTACTTC	CASSDRQGSMETQYF
TRBJ2-1	TRBV4-2	NA	TRBD2	TGTGCCAGCAGACATAGCGGGAGGGCGGGAAATGAGCAGTTCTTC	CASRHSGRAGNEQFF
TRBJ1-4	TRBV29-1	NA	NA	TGCAGCGTCCCCTGGGGGGAGAAACTGTTTTTT	CSVPWGEKLFF
TRBJ2-5	TRBV27	NA	TRBD2	TGTGCCAGCAGTCCAGCGGGGAGGCAAGAGACCCAGTACTTC	CASSPAGRQETQYF
TRBJ2-7	TRBV7-2	NA	TRBD2	TGTGCCAGCAGCGTCGCCGGGACTAGCGGGATGGGCGAGCAGTACTTC	CASSVAGTSGMGEQYF
TRBJ2-4	TRBV3-1/TRBV3-2	NA	TRBD1	TGTGCCAGCGGGGCTACAGGGGTAGCCAAAAACATTCAGTACTTC	CASGATGVAKNIQYF
TRBJ1-1	TRBV7-9	NA	NA	TGTGCCAGCAGCTTCGGGGTCCCTGAAGCTTTCTTT	CASSFGVPEAFF
TRBJ1-1	TRBV23-1	NA	NA	TGCGCCAGCAGTCTTACAGGGAAAGACACTGAAGCTTTCTTT	CASSLTGKDTEAFF
TRBJ1-5	TRBV6-1	NA	NA	TGTGCCAGCAGTGAAGCTCTGGGGCTTAATCAGCCCCAGCATTTT	CASSEALGLNQPQHF
TRBJ2-1	TRBV12-5	NA	TRBD1	TGTGCTAGTGGCTTAACAAGACAGGGGGCTCTACTTGGCACTGTCTCCTACAATGAGCAGTTCTTC	CASGLTRQGALLGTVSYNEQFF
TRBJ2-1	TRBV5-1	NA	TRBD2	TGCGCCAGCAGTTTCAGCGGGGAGGGGTACAATGAGCAGTTCTTC	CASSFSGEGYNEQFF
TRBJ2-5	TRBV5-1	many	TRBD1	TGCGCCAGCAGCTTGGGAGCAGGGGGCCACCAAGAGACCCAGTACTTC	CASSLGAGGHQETQYF
TRBJ2-7	TRBV27	NA	NA	TGTGCCAGCAGTTTATGGGGGGGCCAATACGAGCAGTACTTC	CASSLWGGQYEQYF
TRBJ2-7	TRBV4-1	many	NA	TGCGCCAGCAGCCCTAGGACAGACCCCTACGAGCAGTACTTC	CASSPRTDPYEQYF
TRBJ1-1	TRBV27	once	NA	TGTGCCAGCAGTCCCGTAAGCGCCACTGAAGCTTTCTTT	CASSPVSATEAFF
TRBJ1-1	TRBV13	NA	NA	TGTGCCAGCAGCAAGACTAACACTGAAGCTTTCTTT	CASSKTNTEAFF
TRBJ2-5	TRBV6-1	NA	TRBD2	TGTGCCAGCAGTAAAGCGGGAGCCCGAGAGACCCAGTACTTC	CASSKAGARETQYF
TRBJ2-5	TRBV28	NA	NA	TGTGCCAGCAGTATCAGGGGAGAGGTACGAGAGACCCAGTACTTC	CASSIRGEVRETQYF
TRBJ2-1	TRBV20-1	NA	TRBD2	TGCAGTGCTAGTATTAGCGGGTTTCACAATGAGCAGTTCTTC	CSASISGFHNEQFF
TRBJ1-4	TRBV19	NA	NA	TGTGCCAGCAGGACTGTGGGGTTAACGTTGGAAAAACTGTTTTTT	CASRTVGLTLEKLFF
TRBJ2-5	TRBV7-2	NA	NA	TGTGCCAGCAGCTTAGCAGGGCCAGGTGGACTCCAAGAGACCCAGTACTTC	CASSLAGPGGLQETQYF
TRBJ2-1	TRBV19	NA	NA	TGTGCCAGTAGTATACCGGGACTTGGATCTGAGCAGTTCTTC	CASSIPGLGSEQFF
TRBJ2-7	TRBV6-5	NA	NA	TGTGCCAGCAGTTACTCTACCAGCGGACGGGGCTACGAGCAGTACTTC	CASSYSTSGRGYEQYF